The present T cell receptor beta chain was sequenced within a study of T cells in Graves' hyperthyroidism and ophthalmopathy. This clonotype was found many times. What it binds is unknown. General study points: For ophthalmopathy, model prediction preceded onset by a median approximately 6 months.

Germline loops: CDR1 MNHNS, CDR2 SASEGT. The CDR3 runs 17 residues. V was cut by 6 bases and J by 0 bases, with 18 bases left in between. Amplification yielded TCR beta CDR3 regions, with RNA transcripts as the source. The HTBI primer set served for first-round RT-PCR of the TCR CDR3. TCRdb reanalysed the multiplex PCR reads using MiXCR and keeps one entry per CDR3 protein. This table holds under 350,000 distinct CDR3 sequences, 21% found once. Hyperthyroidism in the patients, aged 18 to 65, was newly diagnosed and under 2 months in duration. Diagnosing involved the use of clinical symptoms, serum thyroxine and TRAb, thyroid ultrasound and orbital computed tomography.

The chain is built from TRBV6-1 and TRBJ1-5, with a tentative D call TRBD1 (5 bases). The sequenced sample was blood. The receptor comes from a woman in her forties or fifties with Graves' hyperthyroidism. The CDR3 DNA reads as TGTGCCAGCAGGAAAACTCGGACACAATATAGCAATCAGCCCCAGCATTTT. This translates into CASRKTRTQYSNQPQHF.